This paragraph covers one T cell receptor (beta chain) sequence. Its antigen is still unknown. Per the authors' pipeline: Variation in CDR3 across clinicopathological groups served as the basis for constructing a distant-metastasis classifier in papillary thyroid cancer. TCRdb used MiXCR to call clones anew from the PCR reads. The authors' filters were not applied to this entry. The sample records over 20,000 clones, around 15% being singletons. The sample belongs to a study of metastatic and nonmetastatic thyroid tumors. For the study at large: Repertoire comparisons spanned blood and tumor or nodule tissue from malignant and benign thyroid patients.

The study, taken as a whole, reports: The study reportedly found significantly higher TCR beta diversity in malignant thyroid tumors than benign nodules, in blood and tumor.

The CDR3 extends over 15 amino acids. Germline V gene data show CDR1 as SGDLS and CDR2 as YYNGEE. Trimming cost V 0 bases and J 0 bases, with 7 bases left between them. Ahead of thyroid surgery, no patient had received treatment of any kind. Source material: blood. This clonotype originated in a female donor with papillary thyroid cancer or a benign thyroid nodule (not recorded which). Some clones in this sample may be carry-over from other donors' samples. The genes are TRBV9 and TRBJ1-3; the D gene is possibly TRBD1 (5 bases). The CDR3 reads CASSVGGNSGNTIYF. In nucleotides, the CDR3 is TGTGCCAGCAGCGTAGGGGGGAACTCTGGAAACACCATATATTTT.